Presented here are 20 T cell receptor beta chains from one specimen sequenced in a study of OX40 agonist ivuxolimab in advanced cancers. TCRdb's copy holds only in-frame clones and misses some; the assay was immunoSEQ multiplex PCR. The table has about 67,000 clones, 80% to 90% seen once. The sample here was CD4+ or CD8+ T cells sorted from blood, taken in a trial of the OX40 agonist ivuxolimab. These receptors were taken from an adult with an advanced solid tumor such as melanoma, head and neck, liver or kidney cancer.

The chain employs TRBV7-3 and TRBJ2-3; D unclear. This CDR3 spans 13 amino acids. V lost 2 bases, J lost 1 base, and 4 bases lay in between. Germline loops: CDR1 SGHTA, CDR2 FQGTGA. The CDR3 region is CASSLEGTDTQYF. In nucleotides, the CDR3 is TGTGCCAGCAGCTTAGAGGGCACAGATACGCAGTATTTT.

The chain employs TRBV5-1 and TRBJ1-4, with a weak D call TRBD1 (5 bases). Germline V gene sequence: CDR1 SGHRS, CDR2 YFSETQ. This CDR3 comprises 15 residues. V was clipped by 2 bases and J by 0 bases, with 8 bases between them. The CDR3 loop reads CASSFLGATNEKLFF. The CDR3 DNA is TGCGCCAGCAGCTTTCTAGGGGCAACTAATGAAAAACTGTTTTTT.

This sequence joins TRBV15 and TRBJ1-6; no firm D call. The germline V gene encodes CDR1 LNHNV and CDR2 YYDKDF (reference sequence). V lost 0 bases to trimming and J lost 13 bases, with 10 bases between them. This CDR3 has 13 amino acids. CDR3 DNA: TGTGCCACCAGCAGAGATCATGGAGCGCCCCTCCACTTT. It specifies CATSRDHGAPLHF.

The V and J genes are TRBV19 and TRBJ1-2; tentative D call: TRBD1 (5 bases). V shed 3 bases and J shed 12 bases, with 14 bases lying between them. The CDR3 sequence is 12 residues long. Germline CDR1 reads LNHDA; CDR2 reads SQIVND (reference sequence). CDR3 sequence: CASSMEGRPDTF. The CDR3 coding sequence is TGTGCCAGTAGTATGGAGGGACGTCCCGACACCTTC.

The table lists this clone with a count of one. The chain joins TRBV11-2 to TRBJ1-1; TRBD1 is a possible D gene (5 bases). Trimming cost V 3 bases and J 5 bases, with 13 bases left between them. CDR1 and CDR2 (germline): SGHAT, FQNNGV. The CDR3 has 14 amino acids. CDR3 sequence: CASSLGLTDTEAFF. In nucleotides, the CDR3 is TGTGCCAGCAGCTTGGGACTTACAGATACTGAAGCTTTCTTT.

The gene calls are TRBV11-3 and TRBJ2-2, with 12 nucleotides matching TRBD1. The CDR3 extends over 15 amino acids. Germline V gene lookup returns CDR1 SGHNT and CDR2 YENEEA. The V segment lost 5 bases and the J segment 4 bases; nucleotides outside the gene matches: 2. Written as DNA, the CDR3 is TGTGCCAGCAGCCCGGGACAGGGGGCCACCGGGGAGCTGTTTTTT. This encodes CASSPGQGATGELFF.

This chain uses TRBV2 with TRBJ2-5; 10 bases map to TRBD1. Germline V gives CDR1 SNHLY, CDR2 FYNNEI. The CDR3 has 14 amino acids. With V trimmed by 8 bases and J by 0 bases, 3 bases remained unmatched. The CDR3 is CASGTGVDQETQYF. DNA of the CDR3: TGTGCCAGCGGGACAGGGGTTGACCAAGAGACCCAGTACTTC.

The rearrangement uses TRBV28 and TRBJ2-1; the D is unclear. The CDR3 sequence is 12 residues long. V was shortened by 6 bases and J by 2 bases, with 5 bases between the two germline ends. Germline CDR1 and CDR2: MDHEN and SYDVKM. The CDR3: CASSLTYNEQFF. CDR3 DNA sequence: TGTGCCAGCAGCTTAACCTACAATGAGCAGTTCTTC.

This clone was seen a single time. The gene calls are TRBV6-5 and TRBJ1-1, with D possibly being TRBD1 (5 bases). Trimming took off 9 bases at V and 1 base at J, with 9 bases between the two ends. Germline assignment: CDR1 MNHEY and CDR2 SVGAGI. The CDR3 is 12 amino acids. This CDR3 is CASAGPNTEAFF. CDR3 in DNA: TGTGCCAGTGCGGGACCGAACACTGAAGCTTTCTTT.

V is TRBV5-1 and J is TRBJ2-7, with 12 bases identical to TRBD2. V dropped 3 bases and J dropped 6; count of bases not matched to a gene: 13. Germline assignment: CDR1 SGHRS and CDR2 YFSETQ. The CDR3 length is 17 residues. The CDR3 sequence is CASSSGLAGYGGGEQYF. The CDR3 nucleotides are TGCGCCAGCAGCTCCGGACTAGCGGGGTACGGGGGTGGCGAGCAGTACTTC.

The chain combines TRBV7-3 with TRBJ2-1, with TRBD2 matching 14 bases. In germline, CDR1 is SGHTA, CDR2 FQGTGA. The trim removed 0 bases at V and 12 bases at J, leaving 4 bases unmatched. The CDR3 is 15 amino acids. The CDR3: CASSLTGLAGEGQFF. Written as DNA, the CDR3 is TGTGCCAGCAGCTTAACGGGACTAGCGGGAGAGGGGCAGTTCTTC.

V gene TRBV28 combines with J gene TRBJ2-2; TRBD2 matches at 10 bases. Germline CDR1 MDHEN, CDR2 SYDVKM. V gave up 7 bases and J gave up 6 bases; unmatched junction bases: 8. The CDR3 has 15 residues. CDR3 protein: CASNRSGRRAGELFF. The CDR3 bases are TGTGCCAGCAACCGTAGCGGGAGGAGGGCCGGGGAGCTGTTTTTT.

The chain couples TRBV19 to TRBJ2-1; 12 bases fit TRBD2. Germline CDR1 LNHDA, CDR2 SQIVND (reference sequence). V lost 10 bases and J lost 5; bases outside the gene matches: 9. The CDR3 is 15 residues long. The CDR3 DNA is TGTGCCACCACCACGCTAGCGGGAGGGGACAATGAGCAGTTCTTC. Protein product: CATTTLAGGDNEQFF.

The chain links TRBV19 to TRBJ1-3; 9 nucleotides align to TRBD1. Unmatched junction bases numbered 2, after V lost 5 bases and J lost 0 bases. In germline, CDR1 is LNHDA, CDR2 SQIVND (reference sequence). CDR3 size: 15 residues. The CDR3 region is CASSLDRGSGNTIYF. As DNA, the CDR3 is TGTGCCAGTAGTTTGGACAGGGGCTCTGGAAACACCATATATTTT.

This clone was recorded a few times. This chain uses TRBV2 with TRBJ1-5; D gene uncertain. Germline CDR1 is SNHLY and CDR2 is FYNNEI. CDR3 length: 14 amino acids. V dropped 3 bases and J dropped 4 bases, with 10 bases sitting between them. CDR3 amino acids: CASSDQRFNQPQHF. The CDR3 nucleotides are TGTGCCAGCAGTGACCAGAGGTTTAATCAGCCCCAGCATTTT.

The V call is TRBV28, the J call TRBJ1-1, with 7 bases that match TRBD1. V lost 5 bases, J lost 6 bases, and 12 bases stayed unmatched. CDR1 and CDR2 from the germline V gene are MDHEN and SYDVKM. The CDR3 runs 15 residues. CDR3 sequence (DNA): TGTGCCAGCAGTCTAACAGGGGCGCAAATGTCTGAAGCTTTCTTT. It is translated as CASSLTGAQMSEAFF.

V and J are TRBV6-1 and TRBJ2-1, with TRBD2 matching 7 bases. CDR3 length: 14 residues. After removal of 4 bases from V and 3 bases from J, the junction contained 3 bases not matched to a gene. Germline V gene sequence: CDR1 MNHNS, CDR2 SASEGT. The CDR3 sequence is CASSGTRVYNEQFF. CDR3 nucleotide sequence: TGTGCCAGCAGTGGGACTAGGGTCTACAATGAGCAGTTCTTC.

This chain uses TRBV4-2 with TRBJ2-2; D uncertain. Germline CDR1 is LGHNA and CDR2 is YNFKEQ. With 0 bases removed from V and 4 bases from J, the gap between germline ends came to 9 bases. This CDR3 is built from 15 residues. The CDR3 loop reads CASSQEHHTTGELFF. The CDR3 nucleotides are TGTGCCAGCAGCCAAGAACACCACACCACCGGGGAGCTGTTTTTT.

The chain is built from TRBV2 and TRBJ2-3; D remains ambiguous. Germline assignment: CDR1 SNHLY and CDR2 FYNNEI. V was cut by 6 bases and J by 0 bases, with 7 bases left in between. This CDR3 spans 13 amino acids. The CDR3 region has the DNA TGTGCCAGCAGAGAGATTAGCACAGATACGCAGTATTTT. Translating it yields CASREISTDTQYF.

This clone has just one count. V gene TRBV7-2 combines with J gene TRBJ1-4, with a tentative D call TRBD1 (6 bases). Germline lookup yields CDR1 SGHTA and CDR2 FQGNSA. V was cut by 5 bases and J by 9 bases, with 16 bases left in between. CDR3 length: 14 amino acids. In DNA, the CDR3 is TGTGCCAGCAGCCCGGACAGAACCCCACAAAAACTGTTTTTT. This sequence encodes CASSPDRTPQKLFF.